These 5 T cell receptor beta chains were sequenced from one sample in a study of control samples from healthy donors and cancer patients. Sequencing was performed with immunoSEQ multiplex PCR; in TCRdb, only in-frame clones are kept and a portion is missing. The sample lists over 75,000 clones, 91% seen once, with 15% to 18% in the top ten. The sample taken for sequencing was blood. Receptors were obtained from a man aged 25 to 40 in good health.

The chain uses TRBV30 and TRBJ1-1; no reliable D call. The length of the CDR3 is 14 residues. V was trimmed by 2 bases and J by 1 base, leaving 11 bases between them. CDR1 GTSNPN and CDR2 SVGIG come from the germline V gene (reference sequence). The chain's CDR3 is CAWSPRDTNTEAFF. CDR3 nucleotides: TGTGCCTGGAGTCCCCGAGACACGAACACTGAAGCTTTCTTT.

CDR3 loop: CASTGNSYEQYF. The CDR3 DNA is TGTGCCAGCACTGGGAACTCCTACGAGCAGTACTTC. The chain couples TRBV6-5 to TRBJ2-7; D is unresolved. CDR1 and CDR2 from the germline V gene are MNHEY and SVGAGI. The CDR3 consists of 12 residues. Between the trimmed V and J ends, which lost 7 bases and 0 bases, there was a span of 7 bases.

The chain recombines TRBV6-2 or TRBV6-3 with TRBJ2-3; 8 bases are a match to TRBD1. The CDR3 runs 17 residues. Germline V gives CDR1 MNHEY, CDR2 SVGEGT. The ends lost 2 bases at V and 1 base at J; junction bases unmatched: 8. In DNA, the CDR3 is TGTGCCAGCAGTTACAGTATGGACAGGGTCGGCACAGATACGCAGTATTTT. Amino acid sequence: CASSYSMDRVGTDTQYF.

The chain combines TRBV18 with TRBJ2-5; D may be TRBD1 (5 bases). The CDR3 is 13 residues long. Trimming left V 8 bases short and J 0 bases short, with 10 bases between. Germline CDR1 and CDR2: KGHSH and LQKENI. DNA for the CDR3: TGTGCCAGCGCCAGACAGTACCAAGAGACCCAGTACTTC. It codes for CASARQYQETQYF. Combining the CDR3 with reference TRBV18 and TRBJ2-5 gives the whole variable domain NAGVMQNPRHLVRRRGQEARLRCSPMKGHSHVYWYRQLPEEGLKFMVYLQKENIIDESGMPKERFSAEFPKEGPSILRIQQVVRGDSAAYFCASARQYQETQYFGPGTRLLVL.

The rearrangement joins TRBV19 to TRBJ1-1; D not certain. V lost 2 bases, J lost 9 bases, and 16 bases lay in between. Germline-derived CDR1 and CDR2 are LNHDA and SQIVND (reference sequence). The CDR3 is 14 amino acids. In nucleotides, the CDR3 is TGTGCCAGTAGTATACCGGGTGGGAGTAGGAAAGCTTTCTTT. Translating gives CASSIPGGSRKAFF. Looking up the rest from reference TRBV19 and TRBJ1-1 gives the full variable domain: DGGITQSPKYLFRKEGQNVTLSCEQNLNHDAMYWYRQDPGQGLRLIYYSQIVNDFQKGDIAEGYSVSREKKESFPLTVTSAQKNPTAFYLCASSIPGGSRKAFFGQGTRLTVV.